Below, 25 T cell receptor beta chains from the same sample are listed, as sequenced in a study of control samples from healthy donors and cancer patients. Using immunoSEQ multiplex PCR, the repertoire was profiled, and TCRdb retains in-frame clones only, with some absent. In the table there are under 450,000 clones, around nine tenths of which are singletons. The source material was PBMCs. The receptors derive from a man aged 40-49 years with head and neck cancer.

This chain uses TRBV24-1 with TRBJ2-3; 8 nucleotides match TRBD2. The CDR3 is 16 amino acids. After removal of 4 bases from V and 4 bases from J, the junction contained 9 bases not matched to a gene. CDR1 is KGHDR, CDR2 SFDVKD, per germline. DNA for the CDR3: TGTGCCACCAGTGAATCTCGCGGGAGGAGGGCAGATACGCAGTATTTT. It yields the protein CATSESRGRRADTQYF.

About this clone itself: The sample contains more than one DNA sequence encoding this CDR3. V and J are TRBV28 and TRBJ1-1; D unclear. Germline CDR1 and CDR2: MDHEN and SYDVKM. V dropped 2 bases and J dropped 5 bases, with 6 bases sitting between them. There are 12 residues in the CDR3. In DNA form, the CDR3 reads TGTGCCAGCAGTTTACAAGGGACTGAAGCTTTCTTT. The encoded protein is CASSLQGTEAFF.

This rearrangement joins TRBV2 to TRBJ2-2, with 9 bases matching TRBD1. The V segment lost 8 bases and the J segment 6 bases; nucleotides outside the gene matches: 4. The CDR3 sequence is 13 residues long. Germline V gene sequence: CDR1 SNHLY, CDR2 FYNNEI. CDR3 protein: CASGTGGPGELFF. The CDR3 coding sequence is TGTGCCAGCGGAACAGGGGGCCCCGGGGAGCTGTTTTTT.

V and J are TRBV14 and TRBJ2-7; D may correspond to TRBD1 or TRBD2 (6 bases each). The ends were cut back, 4 bases at V and 1 base at J, with 14 bases in the middle. The CDR3 covers 15 residues. Germline V gene data show CDR1 as SGHDN and CDR2 as FVKESK. This CDR3 reads CASSPFGGRSYEQYF. The CDR3 bases are TGTGCCAGCAGCCCTTTTGGGGGGCGGTCCTACGAGCAGTACTTC.

This chain uses TRBV5-1 with TRBJ1-1; 8 bases agree with TRBD1. Trimming cost V 3 bases and J 7 bases; bases outside gene matches: 8. The CDR3 extends over 14 amino acids. Per the germline V gene, CDR1 is SGHRS and CDR2 is YFSETQ. The CDR3 nucleotides are TGCGCCAGCAGCTCGGGACAGGCGGGTAGTGAAGCTTTCTTT. As protein: CASSSGQAGSEAFF.

V and J are TRBV7-3 and TRBJ2-3; maybe TRBD2 (6 bases). The CDR3 runs to 15 residues. Germline CDR1 and CDR2: SGHTA and FQGTGA. The V gene lost 5 bases and the J gene lost 4 bases, with 16 bases spanning the gap. CDR3 region: CASSKDYSTPDTQYF. In DNA, the CDR3 is TGTGCCAGCAGCAAGGACTATTCGACCCCAGATACGCAGTATTTT.

J is TRBJ1-3 and V is TRBV30; D not certain. This CDR3 is 14 amino acids long. Germline CDR1 is GTSNPN and CDR2 is SVGIG (reference sequence). V shed 2 bases and J shed 5 bases, with 13 bases lying between them. CDR3 protein: CAWSPPGGRNTIYF. DNA for the CDR3: TGTGCCTGGAGTCCTCCCGGCGGAAGAAACACCATATATTTT. The variable domain in full, with the rest retrieved from reference TRBV30 and TRBJ1-3, is SQTIHQWPATLVQPVGSPLSLECTVEGTSNPNLYWYRQAAGRGLQLLFYSVGIGQISSEVPQNLSASRPQDRQFILSSKKLLLSDSGFYLCAWSPPGGRNTIYFGEGSWLTVV.

The CDR3 DNA follows: TGTGCCAGCAGTTTAGGTTCAGGAGGGGTCTCCTACAATGAGCAGTTCTTC. It translates to CASSLGSGGVSYNEQFF. This sequence joins TRBV27 and TRBJ2-1, with D possibly TRBD2 on 6 matching bases. V was clipped by 2 bases and J by 0 bases, with 14 bases between them. The CDR3 runs to 17 residues. CDR1 is MNHEY, CDR2 SMNVEV, per germline (reference sequence).

V and J are TRBV7-2 and TRBJ1-1; D perhaps matches TRBD1 (5 bases). Looked up from germline, CDR1 is SGHTA and CDR2 is FQGNSA. Deletions cut 4 bases from V and 1 base from J, with 7 bases between. The CDR3 totals 13 residues. CDR3 nucleotides: TGTGCCAGCAGCTCCGGACAGAACACTGAAGCTTTCTTT. It is translated as CASSSGQNTEAFF.

The genes are TRBV7-3 and TRBJ1-6; no clear D gene. Germline-derived CDR1 and CDR2 are SGHTA and FQGTGA. The CDR3 runs to 11 residues. With 2 bases removed from V and 13 bases from J, the gap between germline ends came to 6 bases. CDR3 sequence (DNA): TGTGCCAGCAGCTTACTGGGCCCCCTCCACTTT. It specifies CASSLLGPLHF.

The gene calls are TRBV2 and TRBJ2-6, with unresolved D. V lost 6 bases, J lost 0 bases, and 3 bases lay in between. Per germline, CDR1 SNHLY and CDR2 FYNNEI. CDR3 length: 13 residues. CDR3 DNA: TGTGCCAGCAGCGTCTCTGGGGCCAACGTCCTGACTTTC. Protein sequence: CASSVSGANVLTF.

The J gene is TRBJ1-6, the V gene TRBV9; 8 positions agree with TRBD1. V lost 0 bases, J lost 8 bases, and 10 bases stayed unmatched. The CDR3 extends over 17 amino acids. Germline lookup yields CDR1 SGDLS and CDR2 YYNGEE. CDR3 coding DNA: TGTGCCAGCAGCGTAGGGGTGACAGGGGCCCGGGATTCACCCCTCCACTTT. This sequence encodes CASSVGVTGARDSPLHF.

V gene TRBV15 combines with J gene TRBJ1-1; 10 bases agree with TRBD1. The CDR3 spans 14 residues. Per the germline V gene, CDR1 is LNHNV and CDR2 is YYDKDF (reference sequence). Losses at the gene ends were 6 bases for V and 4 bases for J; bases not matched to a gene: 5. CDR3 sequence: CATRPRTGGTEAFF. In nucleotides, the CDR3 is TGTGCCACCAGACCAAGGACAGGGGGCACTGAAGCTTTCTTT.

The V and J genes are TRBV5-1 and TRBJ1-2, with unresolved D. The germline V gene has CDR1 SGHRS and CDR2 YFSETQ. Trimming shortened V by 2 bases and J by 8 bases, and 10 bases separated the two germline ends. The CDR3 is 12 amino acids. The DNA for the CDR3 is TGCGCCAGCAGCTTAGCTCCCGGAGGCTACACCTTC. This sequence encodes CASSLAPGGYTF.

The chain links TRBV30 to TRBJ1-2, with unresolved D. The germline V and J ends were trimmed by 0 bases and 4 bases, with 15 bases remaining between them. The CDR3 length is 15 residues. The V gene's germline CDR1 is GTSNPN and CDR2 SVGIG (reference sequence). The CDR3 sequence: CAWSVAQAPAYGYTF. CDR3 nucleotide sequence: TGTGCCTGGAGTGTAGCACAAGCTCCTGCCTATGGCTACACCTTC.

The chain combines TRBV9 with TRBJ1-1; D gene uncertain. From germline, CDR1 is SGDLS and CDR2 YYNGEE. Trimming stripped 0 bases from V and 3 bases from J, with 6 bases between. The CDR3 covers 13 residues. The DNA for the CDR3 is TGTGCCAGCAGCGTAGCGGGGTACACTGAAGCTTTCTTT. Translating it yields CASSVAGYTEAFF.

This chain connects TRBV20-1 to TRBJ1-1, with a possible D match to TRBD1 (6 bases). This CDR3 contains 11 residues. The germline CDR1 and CDR2 sequences are DFQATT and SNEGSKA (reference sequence). The V and J ends lost 3 bases and 12 bases respectively, with 14 bases between them. CDR3 loop: CSASGQTRSFF. In DNA form, the CDR3 reads TGCAGTGCTAGTGGACAGACCCGATCTTTCTTT.

The rearrangement uses TRBV14 and TRBJ2-6; 11 positions agree with TRBD1. Trimming at V came to 3 bases and at J to 2 bases, leaving 6 bases not matched to a gene. Germline-derived CDR1 and CDR2 are SGHDN and FVKESK. The CDR3 loop spans 18 amino acids. The CDR3, as DNA: TGTGCCAGCAGCCACTTTGGACAGGGGGCTACTGGGGCCAACGTCCTGACTTTC. It specifies CASSHFGQGATGANVLTF.

The CDR3 region is CASSPRSNQPQHF. The CDR3 DNA reads TGTGCCAGCAGCCCCCGAAGCAATCAGCCCCAGCATTTT. This chain connects TRBV27 to TRBJ1-5, with D unresolved. CDR1 is MNHEY and CDR2 is SMNVEV in the germline V gene (reference sequence). The CDR3 sequence is 13 residues long. V lost 6 bases and J 1 base, leaving 7 bases between the germline ends.

The chain carries TRBV9 and TRBJ2-2, with TRBD2 matching 9 bases. The junction had 10 bases not matched to a gene; V was cut back by 3 bases and J by 7 bases. CDR1 is SGDLS and CDR2 is YYNGEE in the germline V gene. The CDR3 totals 16 residues. In DNA form, the CDR3 reads TGTGCCAGCAGCGACCGTGCGGGAGGGCCGGTCGGGGAGCTGTTTTTT. It codes for CASSDRAGGPVGELFF.

This chain connects TRBV11-2 to TRBJ1-6; TRBD1 matches at 9 bases. Germline CDR1 is SGHAT and CDR2 is FQNNGV. This CDR3 region has 17 residues. V lost 10 bases to trimming and J lost 8 bases; unmatched junction nucleotides: 18. The CDR3 nucleotides are TGTGCCACCAACCCCGGGACAGGGCGACCCATTGATTCACCCCTCCACTTT. Protein: CATNPGTGRPIDSPLHF.

This rearrangement joins TRBV2 to TRBJ2-5; 7 bases line up with TRBD2. The germline V gene encodes CDR1 SNHLY and CDR2 FYNNEI. This CDR3 region has 14 residues. V dropped 7 bases and J dropped 1; count of bases not matched to a gene: 6. Here the CDR3 reads CASNRRGGQETQYF. As DNA, the CDR3 is TGTGCCAGCAACAGACGCGGGGGCCAAGAGACCCAGTACTTC. Using reference TRBV2 and TRBJ2-5 for the parts outside the CDR3, the full variable domain is EPEVTQTPSHQVTQMGQEVILRCVPISNHLYFYWYRQILGQKVEFLVSFYNNEISEKSEIFDDQFSVERPDGSNFTLKIRSTKLEDSAMYFCASNRRGGQETQYFGPGTRLLVL.

This chain joins TRBV3-1 (or the pseudogene TRBV3-2) and TRBJ2-3, with 9 bases that match TRBD1. The CDR3 runs to 18 residues. V gave up 1 base and J gave up 3 bases; unmatched junction bases: 11. Germline loops: CDR1 LGHDT, CDR2 YNNKEL (reference sequence). CDR3 sequence (DNA): TGTGCCAGCAGCCAAGTTTGGGCGGACAGGGGCGAAACAGATACGCAGTATTTT. Translation gives CASSQVWADRGETDTQYF.

The chain joins TRBV19 to TRBJ1-4; a possible D gene is TRBD1 (6 bases). CDR1 and CDR2 (germline): LNHDA, SQIVND (reference sequence). This CDR3 has 13 amino acids. V lost 7 bases and J lost 10, with 16 bases in between. The CDR3 here is CASIDTGSGKLFF. The CDR3 DNA reads as TGTGCCAGTATTGACACAGGGTCGGGAAAACTGTTTTTT.

The chain links TRBV5-1 to TRBJ2-2; the D gene is possibly TRBD1 (6 bases). From germline, CDR1 is SGHRS and CDR2 YFSETQ. Trimming removed 4 bases at V and 7 bases at J, with 20 bases between. The CDR3 runs 16 residues. DNA for the CDR3: TGCGCCAGCAGCCACCGAACAGGGAATGAGAACGGGGAGCTGTTTTTT. This encodes CASSHRTGNENGELFF. Combining the CDR3 with reference TRBV5-1 and TRBJ2-2 gives the whole variable domain KAGVTQTPRYLIKTRGQQVTLSCSPISGHRSVSWYQQTPGQGLQFLFEYFSETQRNKGNFPGRFSGRQFSNSRSEMNVSTLELGDSALYLCASSHRTGNENGELFFGEGSRLTVL.